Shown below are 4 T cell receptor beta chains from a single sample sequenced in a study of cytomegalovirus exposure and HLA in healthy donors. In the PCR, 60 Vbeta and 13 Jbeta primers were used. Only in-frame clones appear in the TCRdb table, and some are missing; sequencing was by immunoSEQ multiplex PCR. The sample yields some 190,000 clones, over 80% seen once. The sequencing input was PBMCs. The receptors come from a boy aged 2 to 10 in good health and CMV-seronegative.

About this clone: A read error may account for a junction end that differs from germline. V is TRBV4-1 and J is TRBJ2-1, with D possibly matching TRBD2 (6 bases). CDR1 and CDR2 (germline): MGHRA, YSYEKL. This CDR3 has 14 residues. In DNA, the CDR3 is TGCGCCAGTAGCCAAGGGACTCCCGCAAATGAGCAGTTCTTC. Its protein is CASSQGTPANEQFF.

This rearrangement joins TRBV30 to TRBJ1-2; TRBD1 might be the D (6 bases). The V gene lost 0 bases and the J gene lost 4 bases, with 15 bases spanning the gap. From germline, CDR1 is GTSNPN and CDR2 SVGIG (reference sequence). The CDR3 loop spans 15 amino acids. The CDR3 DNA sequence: TGTGCCTGGAGTGTACGGGCGGGGGGCGGCTATGGCTACACCTTC. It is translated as CAWSVRAGGGYGYTF.

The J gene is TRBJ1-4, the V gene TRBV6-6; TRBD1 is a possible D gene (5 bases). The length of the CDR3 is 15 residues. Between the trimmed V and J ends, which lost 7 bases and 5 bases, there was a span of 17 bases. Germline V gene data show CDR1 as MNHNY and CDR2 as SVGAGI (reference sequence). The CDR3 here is CASKLRGEGNEKLFF. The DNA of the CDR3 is TGTGCCAGCAAGTTACGGGGGGAGGGAAATGAAAAACTGTTTTTT.

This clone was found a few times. CDR3 protein: CASSLGLADYEQYF. The CDR3, as DNA: TGTGCCAGCAGCTTAGGACTAGCGGACTACGAGCAGTACTTC. V usage is TRBV7-8 and J usage is TRBJ2-7; 9 bases are shared with TRBD2. The length of the CDR3 is 14 residues. V lost 1 base, J lost 3 bases, and 1 base stayed unmatched. Germline V CDR1 and CDR2: SGHVS, FQNEAQ.